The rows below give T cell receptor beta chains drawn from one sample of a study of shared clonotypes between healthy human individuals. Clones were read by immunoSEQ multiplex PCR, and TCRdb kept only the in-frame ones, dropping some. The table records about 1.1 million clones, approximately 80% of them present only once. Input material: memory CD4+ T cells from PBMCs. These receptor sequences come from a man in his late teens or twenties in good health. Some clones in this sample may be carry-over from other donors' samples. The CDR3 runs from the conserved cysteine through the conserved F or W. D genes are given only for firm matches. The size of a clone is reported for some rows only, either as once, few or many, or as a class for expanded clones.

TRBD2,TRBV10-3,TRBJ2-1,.,TGTGCCATCAGCCCTGGACTAGCCTACAATGAGCAGTTCTTC,CAISPGLAYNEQFF
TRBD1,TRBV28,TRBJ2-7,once,TGTGCCAGCAGGGGCACAGGGGCAGGGTACGAGCAGTACTTC,CASRGTGAGYEQYF
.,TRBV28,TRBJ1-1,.,TGTGCCAGCAGTTCCCTCCGACAGACCGAAGCTTTCTTT,CASSSLRQTEAFF
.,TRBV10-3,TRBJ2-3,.,TGTGCCATCAGTGAGCGATTAGAAGATACGCAGTATTTT,CAISERLEDTQYF
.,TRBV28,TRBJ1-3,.,TGTGCCAGCAAACAGGAGAGCTCTGGAAACACCATATATTTT,CASKQESSGNTIYF
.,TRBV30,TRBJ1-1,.,TGTGCCTGGGGTTCCCGAGAAGGGTTGAACACTGAAGCTTTCTTT,CAWGSREGLNTEAFF
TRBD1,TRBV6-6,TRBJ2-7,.,TGTGCCAGCAGTTACTCGACAGGGACCTACGAGCAGTACTTC,CASSYSTGTYEQYF
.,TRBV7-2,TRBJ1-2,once,TGTGCCAGCAGCTTAGCTGGTGGGATGGTCTATGGCTACACCTTC,CASSLAGGMVYGYTF
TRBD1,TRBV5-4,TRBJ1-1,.,TGTGCCAGCAGCTTGGTCGCGACAGGGGATTACACTGAAGCTTTCTTT,CASSLVATGDYTEAFF
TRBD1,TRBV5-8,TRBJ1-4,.,TGTGCCAGCAGCTTGGGTACCGACAGGGGGTATGAAAAACTGTTTTTT,CASSLGTDRGYEKLFF
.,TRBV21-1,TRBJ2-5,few,TGTGCCAGCAGCAAATCCCCCGCGAAGAGGGGGTACCAAGAGACCCAGTACTTC,CASSKSPAKRGYQETQYF
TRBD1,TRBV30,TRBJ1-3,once,TGTGCCTGGAGTGTACAGGGGAGAGGAAACACCATATATTTT,CAWSVQGRGNTIYF
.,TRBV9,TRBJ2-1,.,TGTGCCAGCAGCGTTCGCGGAGTCGATGAGCAGTTCTTC,CASSVRGVDEQFF
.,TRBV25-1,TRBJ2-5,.,TGTGCCAGCAGTGGAGGGGACCACCTGGGAGAGACCCAGTACTTC,CASSGGDHLGETQYF
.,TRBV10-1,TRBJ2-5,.,TGCGCCAGCAGCAGACAGGTACAGGAGACCCAGTACTTC,CASSRQVQETQYF
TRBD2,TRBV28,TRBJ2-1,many,TGTGCCAGCAATGAACCGGGACTAGCCCTCAATGAGCAGTTCTTC,CASNEPGLALNEQFF
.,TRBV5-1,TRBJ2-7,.,TGCGCCAGCAGCTTGGTCCCAGGGGAGATCTACGAGCAGTACTTC,CASSLVPGEIYEQYF
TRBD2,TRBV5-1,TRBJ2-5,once,TGCGCCAGCAGCGGGGTAGCGGGATTGGAGACCCAGTACTTC,CASSGVAGLETQYF
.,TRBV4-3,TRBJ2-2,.,TGCGCCAGCAGCCAAGATGGTGGGCGTATCACCGGGGAGCTGTTTTTT,CASSQDGGRITGELFF
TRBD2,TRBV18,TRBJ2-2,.,TGTGCCAGCTCAAGGACGGGAGGAACCGGGGAGCTGTTTTTT,CASSRTGGTGELFF
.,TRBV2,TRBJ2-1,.,TGTGCCAGAAGAGGAGGACTCTCCTACAATGAGCAGTTCTTC,CARRGGLSYNEQFF
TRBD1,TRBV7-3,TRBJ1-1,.,TGTGCCAGCAGCGCAGGGGGCGGGAACACTGAAGCTTTCTTT,CASSAGGGNTEAFF
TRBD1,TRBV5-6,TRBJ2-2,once,TGTGCCAGCAGCTTCGGGGGACAGGGAAACACCGGGGAGCTGTTTTTT,CASSFGGQGNTGELFF
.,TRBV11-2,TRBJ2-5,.,TGTGCCAGCTCTTTTTTGGACCAGTACTTC,CASSFLDQYF
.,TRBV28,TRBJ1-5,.,TGTGCCAGCAGTTTATTAAACCTTCAGGGGCCGGTTAGCAATCAGCCCCAGCATTTT,CASSLLNLQGPVSNQPQHF
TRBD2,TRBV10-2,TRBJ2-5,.,TGCGCCAGCAGACTAGCGGGAAGTGAGACCCAGTACTTC,CASRLAGSETQYF
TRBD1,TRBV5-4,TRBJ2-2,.,TGTGCCAGCAGCGCGGGACAGGGGGACACCGGGGAGCTGTTTTTT,CASSAGQGDTGELFF
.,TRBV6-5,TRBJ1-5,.,TGTGCCAGCAGTTATCGCCATAGGGATCAGCCCCAGCATTTT,CASSYRHRDQPQHF
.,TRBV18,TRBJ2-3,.,TGTGCCAGCTCACCACCGATATGGGGGCGTAGCACAGATACGCAGTATTTT,CASSPPIWGRSTDTQYF
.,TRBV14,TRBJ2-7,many,TGTGCCAGCAGCTACATGCTACAGGGACAGCAGTACTTC,CASSYMLQGQQYF
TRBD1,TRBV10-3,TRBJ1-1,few,TGTGCCATCAAAACAGGGGTGAACACTGAAGCTTTCTTT,CAIKTGVNTEAFF
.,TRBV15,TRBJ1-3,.,TGTGCCACCAGCAGAGAACTACAGGGATCTGGAAACACCATATATTTT,CATSRELQGSGNTIYF
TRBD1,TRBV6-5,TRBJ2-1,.,TGTGCCAGCAGTTACTCGGACAGGGCGCCCCGCAGTGAGCAGTTCTTC,CASSYSDRAPRSEQFF
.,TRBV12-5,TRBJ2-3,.,TGTGCTAGTGGTCCGCCGTCAGGCACAGATACGCAGTATTTT,CASGPPSGTDTQYF
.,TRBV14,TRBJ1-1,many,TGTGCCAGCAGCTTCGGGGGCGCGCAATCGAACACTGAAGCTTTCTTT,CASSFGGAQSNTEAFF
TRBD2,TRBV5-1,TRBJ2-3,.,TGCGCCAGCAGCCCCTCGGCGGGGACTAGCGGGAGGACAGATACGCAGTATTTT,CASSPSAGTSGRTDTQYF
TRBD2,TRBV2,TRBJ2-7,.,TGTGCCAGCAGTGCCCGACTAGCGGGAGACGGCGAGCAGTACTTC,CASSARLAGDGEQYF
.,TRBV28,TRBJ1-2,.,TGTGTCAGCAGTCGGCAGGGGTTTAACTATGGCTACACCTTC,CVSSRQGFNYGYTF
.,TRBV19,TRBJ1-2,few,TGTGCCAGTACTCCCGGCGGGGTAGCCTATGGCTACACCTTC,CASTPGGVAYGYTF